These T cell receptor beta chains were read from a single sample in a study of blood T cell repertoires in COVID-19. Sequencing used immunoSEQ multiplex PCR; TCRdb keeps in-frame clones, though not all of them. Seen here are roughly 150,000 clones, around 88% observed once, and the top ten hold over 4.5%. Source material: peripheral blood. Source of these receptors: a human donor in a cohort sampled during active COVID-19. Each CDR3 is given with its conserved first and last residue. Each record gives: V gene, clone size, J gene, D gene, CDR3 protein, CDR3 DNA. A D gene is named only where the DNA matches it firmly. Rows may omit the clone size; those that give it use once, few, many or a size class.

>TRBV5-1|.|TRBJ1-1|.
CASSLGAANTEAFF
TGCGCCAGCAGCTTGGGGGCAGCGAACACTGAAGCTTTCTTT
>TRBV5-6|.|TRBJ2-1|.
CASSQRDWPYNEQFF
TGTGCCAGCAGCCAGAGGGACTGGCCTTACAATGAGCAGTTCTTC
>TRBV28|.|TRBJ1-2|.
CASSPGGVITLYGYTF
TGTGCCAGCAGCCCGGGTGGTGTGATAACGCTCTATGGCTACACCTTC
>TRBV6-6|.|TRBJ2-5|TRBD1
CASSLQGARETQYF
TGTGCCAGCAGTCTACAGGGGGCGCGGGAGACCCAGTACTTC
>TRBV15|few|TRBJ1-4|TRBD1
CATSSMKGDREEKLFF
TGTGCCACCAGCAGCATGAAGGGGGACAGGGAGGAAAAACTGTTTTTT
>TRBV10-3|once|TRBJ1-6|TRBD1
CAIRETGQSPLHF
TGTGCCATCAGGGAGACAGGGCAATCACCCCTCCACTTT
>TRBV9|.|TRBJ1-3|.
CASSVDVAGSGNTIYF
TGTGCCAGCAGCGTAGATGTTGCGGGCTCTGGAAACACCATATATTTT
>TRBV28|.|TRBJ1-4|.
CASRRQGATNEKLFF
TGTGCCAGCAGACGGCAAGGGGCAACTAATGAAAAACTGTTTTTT
>TRBV5-1|.|TRBJ2-7|TRBD2
CASSLRTSGRSYEQYF
TGCGCCAGCAGCTTACGGACTAGCGGCCGCTCCTACGAGCAGTACTTC
>TRBV3-1/TRBV3-2|.|TRBJ2-5|.
CASSQVEGRETQYF
TGTGCCAGCAGCCAAGTGGAGGGCCGGGAGACCCAGTACTTC
>TRBV5-1|.|TRBJ2-1|.
CASSLYRGPRSTTDYNEQFF
TGCGCCAGCAGCTTGTACCGAGGGCCCCGCAGTACGACGGACTACAATGAGCAGTTCTTC
>TRBV18|.|TRBJ1-5|.
CASSAGGDQPQHF
TGTGCCAGCTCCGCGGGGGGGGATCAGCCCCAGCATTTT
>TRBV27|.|TRBJ1-6|.
CASSLQGWNNSPLHF
TGTGCCAGCAGTTTACAGGGTTGGAATAATTCACCCCTCCACTTT
>TRBV9|.|TRBJ1-2|.
CASTHLDYGYTF
TGTGCCAGCACACATCTGGACTATGGCTACACCTTC
>TRBV10-3|.|TRBJ2-7|.
CAMGLYEQYF
TGTGCCATGGGACTTTACGAGCAGTACTTC
>TRBV7-2|.|TRBJ2-7|.
CASSLSLDSPSYEQYF
TGTGCCAGCAGCCTCAGCTTGGACTCCCCCTCCTACGAGCAGTACTTC
>TRBV6-4|.|TRBJ1-6|.
CAMQNSPLHF
TGTGCCATGCAGAATTCACCCCTCCACTTT
>TRBV2|.|TRBJ2-2|TRBD2
CASLTLAGEEAGELFF
TGTGCCAGCCTTACCTTAGCGGGAGAAGAGGCCGGGGAGCTGTTTTTT
>TRBV19|.|TRBJ1-6|.
CASSTDNSPLHF
TGTGCCAGTAGTACTGATAATTCACCCCTCCACTTT
>TRBV9|.|TRBJ1-1|TRBD1
CASSPRRGTVNTEAFF
TGTGCCAGCAGCCCACGAAGGGGGACAGTGAACACTGAAGCTTTCTTT
>TRBV30|once|TRBJ2-1|TRBD2
CAWRAWGTSAGYNEQFF
TGTGCCTGGAGAGCTTGGGGGACTAGCGCTGGCTACAATGAGCAGTTCTTC
>TRBV19|.|TRBJ1-5|TRBD1
CASSRDRLRNYQPQHF
TGTGCCAGTAGTCGGGACAGGTTGAGGAACTATCAGCCCCAGCATTTT
>TRBV15|.|TRBJ2-1|TRBD2
CATSRGAKAGGPLGNEQFF
TGTGCCACCAGCAGAGGGGCAAAAGCGGGAGGGCCGTTGGGAAATGAGCAGTTCTTC
>TRBV7-2|.|TRBJ2-5|.
CASSLRFWETQYF
TGTGCCAGCAGCTTACGGTTTTGGGAGACCCAGTACTTC
>TRBV27|.|TRBJ2-6|TRBD1
CASRGQGRSGANVLTF
TGTGCCAGCAGGGGACAGGGTCGTTCTGGGGCCAACGTCCTGACTTTC
>TRBV28|.|TRBJ1-6|.
CASSLNVGAGMGGSPLHF
TGTGCCAGCAGTTTGAACGTTGGGGCCGGGATGGGAGGATCACCCCTCCACTTT
>TRBV15|.|TRBJ2-7|TRBD1
CATSRDTPGQKYEQYF
TGTGCCACCAGCAGAGACACACCGGGACAGAAGTACGAGCAGTACTTC
>TRBV6-5|.|TRBJ2-7|.
CASSRNRASYEQYF
TGTGCCAGCAGTCGGAACAGGGCGTCCTACGAGCAGTACTTC
>TRBV7-9|.|TRBJ2-3|.
CASSLDRDTDTQYF
TGTGCCAGCAGCTTAGACAGGGACACAGATACGCAGTATTTT
>TRBV5-1|few|TRBJ1-1|TRBD1
CASSLDRGEAFF
TGCGCCAGCAGCTTGGACAGGGGCGAAGCTTTCTTT
>TRBV5-8|.|TRBJ1-3|.
CASSLVWGDTIYF
TGTGCCAGCAGCTTGGTGTGGGGAGACACCATATATTTT
>TRBV2|.|TRBJ1-2|.
CASSEWTVGGYTF
TGTGCCAGCAGTGAGTGGACAGTCGGTGGCTACACCTTC
>TRBV6-5|.|TRBJ2-4|.
CASSSIGDRRGKAQYF
TGTGCCAGCAGTTCTATCGGGGATCGCAGGGGAAAGGCTCAGTACTTC
>TRBV3-1/TRBV3-2|.|TRBJ1-6|.
CASSHGGDNSPLHF
TGTGCCAGCAGCCACGGGGGAGATAATTCACCCCTCCACTTT
>TRBV5-5|.|TRBJ1-1|TRBD1
CASSGRQGITEAFF
TGTGCCAGCAGCGGGCGACAGGGGATCACTGAAGCTTTCTTT
>TRBV2|once|TRBJ1-2|.
CAIFTGTTRSEDGYTF
TGTGCCATCTTCACCGGGACAACTAGGTCCGAGGACGGCTACACCTTC
>TRBV7-6|.|TRBJ1-2|TRBD1
CASSSYPRGQGNYGYTF
TGTGCCAGCAGCTCCTATCCCCGAGGACAGGGGAACTATGGCTACACCTTC
>TRBV11-3|.|TRBJ2-7|.
CASSFRTESSYEQYF
TGTGCCAGCAGCTTCCGGACTGAGAGCTCCTACGAGCAGTACTTC
>TRBV15|.|TRBJ2-3|TRBD2
CATTGTSSDTQYF
TGTGCCACCACCGGGACTAGCTCAGATACGCAGTATTTT
>TRBV20-1|.|TRBJ2-3|TRBD2
CSASGGLAGGIRGTDTQYF
TGCAGTGCTAGTGGGGGACTAGCGGGCGGTATTAGAGGCACAGATACGCAGTATTTT
>TRBV14|.|TRBJ2-2|.
CASSHGSTHTGELFF
TGTGCCAGCAGCCACGGTAGTACCCACACCGGGGAGCTGTTTTTT
>TRBV19|.|TRBJ1-1|.
CASSGPGRALNTEAFF
TGTGCCAGTAGTGGGCCGGGGAGGGCCCTGAACACTGAAGCTTTCTTT
>TRBV19|.|TRBJ2-7|TRBD1
CASSIAGQGLEHEQYF
TGTGCCAGTAGTATTGCCGGACAGGGGCTTGAGCACGAGCAGTACTTC
>TRBV5-6|.|TRBJ1-1|.
CASSLIRGSAEAFF
TGTGCCAGCAGCTTGATCAGGGGTTCAGCTGAAGCTTTCTTT
>TRBV7-2|.|TRBJ2-2|TRBD1
CASRSGQSLLPNTGELFF
TGTGCCAGCAGATCGGGACAGAGCCTCCTGCCGAACACCGGGGAGCTGTTTTTT
>TRBV19|.|TRBJ1-6|.
CASQSPSGATSPLHF
TGTGCCAGTCAGTCCCCATCTGGGGCGACTTCACCCCTCCACTTT